Listed below are T cell receptor beta chains from one sample, sequenced in a study of blood T cell repertoires in COVID-19. Libraries were prepared by immunoSEQ multiplex PCR; TCRdb keeps only in-frame clonotypes and omits some of them. The sample comprises roughly 150,000 clones, just under 85% of which are singletons, and 6.2% rests with the top ten. Specimen: PBMCs or T cells enriched from blood (not recorded which). The receptor source for this set is a middle-aged woman who had recovered from COVID-19. CDR3s include the opening cysteine and the closing phenylalanine or tryptophan. A D gene is named only where the DNA matches it firmly. For some rows the clone size is stated as once, few or many, or as a class when expanded; others skip it.

TRBV15,TRBD1,TRBJ2-3,.,CATSNGQDLLTDTQYF,TGTGCCACCAGCAACGGACAGGACCTACTTACAGATACGCAGTATTTT
TRBV27,.,TRBJ2-3,.,CASSALTSTLGTQYF,TGCGCCAGCAGTGCCCTGACAAGTACGCTGGGTACGCAGTATTTT
TRBV27,TRBD1,TRBJ1-1,.,CASSFLQGTEAFF,TGTGCCAGCAGTTTTCTACAGGGGACTGAAGCTTTCTTT
TRBV27,.,TRBJ1-1,.,CASSLIADTEAFF,TGTGCCAGCAGTTTAATCGCGGACACTGAAGCTTTCTTT
TRBV29-1,.,TRBJ2-5,.,CSVAPQAGETQYF,TGCAGCGTTGCCCCCCAAGCCGGAGAGACCCAGTACTTC
TRBV12-3/TRBV12-4,TRBD1,TRBJ1-2,.,CASVAGTGDGYTF,TGTGCCAGTGTTGCCGGGACAGGGGATGGCTACACCTTC
TRBV5-1,.,TRBJ1-1,.,CASSGLPNTEAFF,TGCGCCAGCTCGGGACTGCCGAACACTGAAGCTTTCTTT
TRBV9,TRBD2,TRBJ2-3,.,CASSVGSSGGTDTQYF,TGTGCCAGCAGCGTAGGTTCTAGCGGGGGCACAGATACGCAGTATTTT
TRBV6-5,.,TRBJ1-2,few,CATSGNYGYTF,TGTGCCACCTCCGGGAACTATGGCTACACCTTC
TRBV29-1,.,TRBJ1-1,.,CSVGWKNTEAFF,TGCAGCGTCGGGTGGAAGAACACTGAAGCTTTCTTT
TRBV14,TRBD1,TRBJ2-5,.,CASSQRDSLVPQETQYF,TGTGCCAGCAGCCAAAGGGACAGTCTCGTACCTCAAGAGACCCAGTACTTC
TRBV5-4,TRBD2,TRBJ2-1,few,CASSGVSSGDYNEQFF,TGTGCCAGCAGTGGGGTATCGAGCGGGGACTACAATGAGCAGTTCTTC
TRBV6-5,.,TRBJ2-2,.,CASYLRGGDTGELFF,TGTGCCAGCTACCTACGAGGGGGAGACACCGGGGAGCTGTTTTTT
TRBV7-9,.,TRBJ2-1,.,CASSLIGDEQFF,TGTGCCAGCAGCTTAATCGGGGATGAGCAGTTCTTC
TRBV27,.,TRBJ1-2,.,CASSPRGLDHLGGYTF,TGTGCCAGCAGTCCTAGAGGGCTAGACCACCTCGGGGGCTACACCTTC
TRBV29-1,.,TRBJ1-3,.,CSVAGSGNTIYF,TGCAGCGTGGCAGGGTCGGGAAACACCATATATTTT
TRBV5-6,.,TRBJ1-2,.,CASSLHRGLGYTF,TGTGCCAGCAGCTTACACCGGGGACTTGGCTACACCTTC
TRBV5-4,.,TRBJ2-7,.,CASSAPPNYEQYF,TGTGCCAGCAGCGCTCCACCTAACTACGAGCAGTACTTC
TRBV6-4,TRBD2,TRBJ2-1,.,CASSDSLAGDYNEQFF,TGTGCCAGCAGTGACTCACTAGCGGGAGATTACAATGAGCAGTTCTTC
TRBV7-9,TRBD2,TRBJ2-7,.,CASSLVSGSRPREQYF,TGTGCCAGCAGCCTGGTCAGCGGGAGCCGACCACGCGAGCAGTACTTC
TRBV15,.,TRBJ1-1,.,CAAGGNTEAFF,TGTGCCGCCGGGGGGAACACTGAAGCTTTCTTT
TRBV27,.,TRBJ2-5,once,CASSLRTSYQETQYF,TGTGCCAGCAGTTTACGGACAAGCTACCAAGAGACCCAGTACTTC
TRBV6-2/TRBV6-3,TRBD1,TRBJ1-2,.,CASSYYDRGIGGYTF,TGTGCCAGCAGTTACTACGACAGGGGGATAGGAGGCTACACCTTC
TRBV19,TRBD1,TRBJ1-1,.,CASLFSPGQGATEAFF,TGTGCCAGTCTCTTCTCCCCCGGACAGGGGGCTACTGAAGCTTTCTTT
TRBV7-8,.,TRBJ2-1,.,CASSLRDSMRDEQFF,TGTGCCAGCAGCCTTAGGGACTCCATGCGGGATGAGCAGTTCTTC
TRBV5-1,TRBD1,TRBJ2-7,.,CASSSSGTVYEQYF,TGCGCCAGCAGCTCATCCGGGACAGTCTACGAGCAGTACTTC
TRBV18,.,TRBJ1-2,.,CASSPSGGFFYGYTF,TGTGCCAGCTCACCAAGCGGGGGTTTTTTCTATGGCTACACCTTC
TRBV20-1,TRBD2,TRBJ2-3,once,CSASTLAGTDTQYF,TGCAGTGCTAGTACACTAGCGGGCACAGATACGCAGTATTTT